This TCR beta chain was profiled in a study of blood T cells in healthy people across ages. Whole-study results and caveats: Significant beta diversity loss was already apparent by age about 42, declining roughly linearly. Whereas aged donors had fewer naive CD4+ cells, long-lived donors had more of them and higher diversity.

Isolated per sample were at least 6 million PBMCs. Turning to this clonotype: Its antigen is currently unknown.

The second PCR ran roughly 7 to 12 cycles with a sample-barcoded 5' primer and J-beta primers. The authors tagged each cDNA molecule using a template-switch adaptor with 12 random nucleotides. TCRdb recomputed calls from the 5' RACE reads with MiXCR, one row per CDR3 protein. The sample yields about 1.6 million distinct CDR3 sequences, 30% to 35% seen once. This sequence originates from a woman aged 25 to 39 in good health. Source material: blood.

CDR3 DNA: TGCGCCAGCAGCCTTGGAACCTGCGAGCAGTACTTC. Protein product: CASSLGTCEQYF. This sequence joins TRBV5-1 and TRBJ2-7; D not certain. V was shortened by 4 bases and J by 6 bases, with 11 bases between the two germline ends. CDR1 is SGHRS, CDR2 YFSETQ, per germline. The CDR3 runs to 12 residues.